The 4 T cell receptor beta chains below all came from one sample that was sequenced in a study of neurological immune-mediated disorders. TCRdb ran MiXCR on the 5' RACE reads and lists one entry per CDR3 protein. The sample has tens of thousands of distinct CDR3 sequences; approximately 3.8% are singletons. Sequencing used PBMCs. The receptors here all came from a man aged 25-40 years with multiple sclerosis.

V is TRBV3-1 and J is TRBJ1-1, with unresolved D. V was cut by 6 bases and J by 1 base, with 15 bases left in between. Germline assignment: CDR1 LGHDT and CDR2 YNNKEL (reference sequence). This CDR3 has 15 residues. The CDR3 sequence is CASRNTPQQNTEAFF. The DNA of the CDR3 is TGTGCCAGCAGAAATACACCCCAGCAGAACACTGAAGCTTTCTTT.

This clonotype appeared many times. The gene calls are TRBV27 and TRBJ2-7; no definite D call. The CDR3 runs 12 residues. Trimming cost V 2 bases and J 5 bases, with 7 bases left between them. Germline assignment: CDR1 MNHEY and CDR2 SMNVEV (reference sequence). CDR3: CASSLRGDEQYF. In DNA form, the CDR3 reads TGTGCCAGCAGTTTACGAGGAGACGAGCAGTACTTC.

The sample holds many counts of this clonotype. V is TRBV28 and J is TRBJ1-1; D remains ambiguous. Germline V lookup: CDR1 MDHEN, CDR2 SYDVKM. The length of the CDR3 is 14 residues. Trimming stripped 1 base from V and 5 bases from J, with 11 bases between. CDR3 protein: CASSLSGFETEAFF. CDR3 DNA: TGTGCCAGCAGTTTATCCGGGTTCGAGACTGAAGCTTTCTTT.

This clonotype turned up a few times. The chain is built from TRBV2 and TRBJ1-5, with D perhaps matching TRBD1 (6 bases). V was clipped by 6 bases and J by 0 bases, with 12 bases between them. This CDR3 has 15 residues. CDR1 and CDR2 (germline): SNHLY, FYNNEI. The CDR3 protein is CASSERQASNQPQHF. CDR3 sequence (DNA): TGTGCCAGCAGCGAGAGACAGGCTAGCAATCAGCCCCAGCATTTT.